Below, one T cell receptor (beta chain) is given with its context. Its matching antigen is unknown. The data stem from a study of T cell responses to AZD1222 COVID-19 vaccine. Study findings and constraints: AZD1222 recipients seropositive at baseline numbered only six or seven. Distributed over spike, vaccine-associated CD4 TCRs predominated at 160-218 and 743-854. The repertoires were collected only after the peak T cell response.

Some clones are missing from TCRdb's copy, which holds only in-frame ones; the method was immunoSEQ multiplex PCR. The repertoire holds approximately 300,000 clones, 90% to 95% seen once, with approximately 0.52% in the top ten. Germline V gene sequence: CDR1 MNHEY, CDR2 SMNVEV (reference sequence). This CDR3 contains 14 residues. V shed 2 bases and J shed 8 bases, with 12 bases lying between them. Sequencing was performed on peripheral blood, taken 28 days after the second AZD1222 dose. This TCR was sampled from an adult who received the AZD1222 COVID-19 vaccine. The chain carries TRBV27 and TRBJ1-4; no clear D gene. This chain's CDR3 is CASSLNRIQEKLFF. CDR3 in DNA: TGTGCCAGCAGTTTAAACCGAATACAAGAAAAACTGTTTTTT.